Following are 2 T cell receptor beta chains from one sample sequenced in a study of T-cell reconstitution after alpha-beta-depleted transplantation in children. Construction of the TCRbeta library involved unique molecular identifiers. MiXCR, run by TCRdb on the PCR reads, gives a single entry per CDR3 protein. Of under 300,000 distinct CDR3 sequences in the sample, more than 7.5% were seen once. The specimen was PBMCs from the stem cell graft donor, collected from the stem cell graft. The receptors were gathered from a human donor who donated a stem cell graft to a child with SCID.

Many counts were recorded for this clonotype. The chain joins TRBV5-1 to TRBJ2-1, with 9 bases aligning to TRBD2. CDR3 length: 15 amino acids. CDR1 and CDR2 from the germline V gene are SGHRS and YFSETQ. V shed 6 bases and J 7 bases; nucleotides not matched to a gene: 11. This CDR3 reads CASTAGGPMENEQFF. CDR3 coding DNA: TGCGCCAGCACCGCGGGGGGGCCGATGGAAAATGAGCAGTTCTTC. Looking up the rest from reference TRBV5-1 and TRBJ2-1 gives the full variable domain: KAGVTQTPRYLIKTRGQQVTLSCSPISGHRSVSWYQQTPGQGLQFLFEYFSETQRNKGNFPGRFSGRQFSNSRSEMNVSTLELGDSALYLCASTAGGPMENEQFFGPGTRLTVL.

This clonotype was counted at least ten times. The V and J genes are TRBV20-1 and TRBJ1-1, with TRBD1 matching over 7 bases. Trimming cost V 5 bases and J 2 bases; bases outside gene matches: 5. The CDR3 totals 13 residues. CDR1 is DFQATT and CDR2 is SNEGSKA in the germline V gene (reference sequence). The CDR3 region is CSAVGQANTEAFF. As DNA, the CDR3 is TGCAGTGCTGTTGGACAGGCCAACACTGAAGCTTTCTTT.